This is a list of T cell receptor beta chains from one sample in a study of CD8 T cells in ankylosing spondylitis. TCRdb re-analysed the 5' RACE reads in MiXCR, keeping a single row per CDR3 protein. The sample shows around 890,000 distinct CDR3 sequences, 12% of them seen only once. Sequenced input: blood, either unsorted or a sorted T cell fraction (not recorded which). The receptors were gathered from a male donor with ankylosing spondylitis. The conserved cysteine and the conserved F or W are not part of the CDR3 here. Fields, in order: J gene, clone size, V gene, CDR3 protein. Rows may omit the clone size; those that give it use once, few, many or a size class.

>TRBJ2-3|many|TRBV7-2
ASSLYLAGGRDTQY
>TRBJ1-2|few|TRBV5-1
ASSLHQDFQANYGYT
>TRBJ2-1|many|TRBV12-3/TRBV12-4
ASSAASSYNEQF
>TRBJ2-1|-|TRBV20-1
SARLGLATNEQF
>TRBJ2-5|few|TRBV2
ATSHWRGAKETQY
>TRBJ2-7|few|TRBV5-1
ASSLATGDEQY
>TRBJ1-6|few|TRBV5-1
ASSWGDRGGGSPLH
>TRBJ2-1|few|TRBV20-1
SARAAGTRGRSYNEQF
>TRBJ2-7|-|TRBV5-5
ASSLDKSIRQY
>TRBJ2-3|few|TRBV12-3/TRBV12-4
ASSPLWGGPSTDTQY
>TRBJ2-5|-|TRBV27
ASRSIQETQY
>TRBJ2-2|few|TRBV20-1
SARISEGGELF
>TRBJ2-3|few|TRBV5-1
ASSFSRDSQY
>TRBJ2-7|few|TRBV5-1
ASSPIGAYSYEQY
>TRBJ1-3|few|TRBV7-9
ASSLAWGPGNTIY
>TRBJ2-3|many|TRBV12-3/TRBV12-4
ASNRAGGTDTQY
>TRBJ1-1|many|TRBV12-3/TRBV12-4
ASSGGVNTEAF
>TRBJ1-4|few|TRBV6-2/TRBV6-3
ASSYSNTATNEKLF
>TRBJ1-4|few|TRBV6-1
ASSSTGIYNEKLF
>TRBJ2-2|-|TRBV20-1
SAREVSGGPNTGELF
>TRBJ1-6|many|TRBV12-3/TRBV12-4
ASSWGQGAYNSPLH
>TRBJ2-5|few|TRBV20-1
SVPRGGWYQETQY
>TRBJ1-1|many|TRBV5-6
ASSLRPNTEAF
>TRBJ1-1|-|TRBV7-2
ASSLTWAHRDTEAF
>TRBJ2-3|-|TRBV5-6
ASSVMGVTDTQY
>TRBJ2-2|many|TRBV20-1
SAGRGTGELF
>TRBJ2-3|few|TRBV7-2
ASSSRGLRTDTQY
>TRBJ1-1|few|TRBV10-3
AITGKGGDTEAF
>TRBJ2-2|few|TRBV5-1
ASSPRTSGAGTGELF
>TRBJ2-7|few|TRBV20-1
SASILRDKKY
>TRBJ2-1|-|TRBV7-2
ATFAAGGALVEQF
>TRBJ2-3|few|TRBV7-9
ASSFERDTQY
>TRBJ2-1|-|TRBV7-6
ASSRISASGRYGSYNEQF
>TRBJ1-5|few|TRBV20-1
SAVPGSNQPQH
>TRBJ1-3|-|TRBV4-3
ASSQESEGVGNTIY
>TRBJ1-4|many|TRBV20-1
SAIPRREKLF
>TRBJ2-7|few|TRBV5-1
ASSLANGQGVREQY
>TRBJ2-1|-|TRBV18
ASSPRSGTGFYNEQF
>TRBJ2-3|-|TRBV20-1
SRERTGTDTQY
>TRBJ2-3|-|TRBV7-9
ASRMGHTDTQY
>TRBJ2-3|few|TRBV20-1
SAPTLAGPSTDTQY
>TRBJ2-7|many|TRBV7-2
ASSLEAEKEQY
>TRBJ2-2|-|TRBV7-2
ASSLVAVPTGELF
>TRBJ2-7|few|TRBV7-9
ASSLGEGPSYEQY
>TRBJ2-1|-|TRBV5-6
ASSLNQGVSYNEQF
>TRBJ2-3|-|TRBV7-9
ASSLREVPDTQY
>TRBJ2-1|many|TRBV6-1
ASSVGRAAYNEQF
>TRBJ2-5|few|TRBV28
ASSRPWQRESLGTQY
>TRBJ2-5|-|TRBV5-1
ASSQDPAGAETQY
>TRBJ2-7|once|TRBV9
ASSVVTSAESSYEQY
>TRBJ2-2|-|TRBV12-3/TRBV12-4
ASSLDRGGEAGELF
>TRBJ1-5|many|TRBV20-1
SATSGQVRQPQH
>TRBJ2-3|few|TRBV9
ASSAGLAGGLSGADTQY
>TRBJ2-3|many|TRBV29-1
SVDGVPTDTQY
>TRBJ2-3|few|TRBV29-1
SATVAVSDTQY
>TRBJ1-2|-|TRBV6-5
ASSSILGGGYT
>TRBJ1-3|few|TRBV20-1
SARDRVKSGNTIY
>TRBJ1-1|few|TRBV6-2/TRBV6-3
ASSYWGTTEAF
>TRBJ2-7|once|TRBV12-3/TRBV12-4
ASRATVGQGRYEQY